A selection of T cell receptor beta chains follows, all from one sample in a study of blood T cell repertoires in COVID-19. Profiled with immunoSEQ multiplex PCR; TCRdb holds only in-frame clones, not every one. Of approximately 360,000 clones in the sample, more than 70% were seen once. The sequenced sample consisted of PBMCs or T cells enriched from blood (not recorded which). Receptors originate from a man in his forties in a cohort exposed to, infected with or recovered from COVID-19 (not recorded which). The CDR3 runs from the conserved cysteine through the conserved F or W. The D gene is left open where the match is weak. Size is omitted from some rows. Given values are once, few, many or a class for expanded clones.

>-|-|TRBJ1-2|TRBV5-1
TGCGCCAGCAGCGGCGGGACGCCCGGAACTAACTATGGCTACACCTTC
CASSGGTPGTNYGYTF
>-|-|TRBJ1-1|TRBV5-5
TGTGCCAGCAGCTTGGCCGGGTTTGTCAACCCGAACACTGAAGCTTTCTTT
CASSLAGFVNPNTEAFF
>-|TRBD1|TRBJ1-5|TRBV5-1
TGCGCCAGCAGCCCGGGACAGGCTAATCAGCCCCAGCATTTT
CASSPGQANQPQHF
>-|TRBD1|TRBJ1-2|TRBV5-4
TGTGCCAGCAGCTTCCCGGGACAGGGGTCTTTTGGCTACACCTTC
CASSFPGQGSFGYTF
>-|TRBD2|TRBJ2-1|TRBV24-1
TGTGCCACCAGTGATTTCGGGGGGGAGAGGTCCTACAATGAGCAGTTCTTC
CATSDFGGERSYNEQFF
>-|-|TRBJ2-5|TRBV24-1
TGTGCCACCAGTGATCCGTCGGGGTATGAGACCCAGTACTTC
CATSDPSGYETQYF
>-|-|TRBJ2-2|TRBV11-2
TGTGCCAGCAGCTCAGACAGGCGGGTCACCGGGGAGCTGTTTTTT
CASSSDRRVTGELFF
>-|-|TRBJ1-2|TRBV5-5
TGTGCCAGCAGCCCCGCGGTCAGTAAGAACTATGGCTACACCTTC
CASSPAVSKNYGYTF
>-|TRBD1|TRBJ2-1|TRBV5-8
TGTGCCAGCAGCGTGGTGGGACAGGTTTTCAATGAGCAGTTCTTC
CASSVVGQVFNEQFF
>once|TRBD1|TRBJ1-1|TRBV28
TGTGCCAGCAGTTCACAGGGGGTGGGCACTGAAGCTTTCTTT
CASSSQGVGTEAFF
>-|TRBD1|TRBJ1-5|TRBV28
TGTGCCAGCAGTTCATCCGGGACAGGGGTACTAGGCAATCAGCCCCAGCATTTT
CASSSSGTGVLGNQPQHF
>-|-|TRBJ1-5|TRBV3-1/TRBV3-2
TGTGCCAGCAGCCAAGATTCGACAGGAAATCAGCCCCAGCATTTT
CASSQDSTGNQPQHF
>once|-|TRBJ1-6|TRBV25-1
TGTGCCAGCAGTGAAACAGGGATTGGTTCACCCCTCCACTTT
CASSETGIGSPLHF
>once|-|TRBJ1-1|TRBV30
TGTGCCTGGAGTTACAGCCTGAACACTGAAGCTTTCTTT
CAWSYSLNTEAFF
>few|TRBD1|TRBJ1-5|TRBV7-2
TGTGCCAGCAGCTCGCTCGGGACAGGGACTAATCAGCCCCAGCATTTT
CASSSLGTGTNQPQHF
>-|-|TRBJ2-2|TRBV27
TGTGCCAGCAGTCCGGACAGTGGGACCGGGGAGCTGTTTTTT
CASSPDSGTGELFF
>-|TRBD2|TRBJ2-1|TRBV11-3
TGTGCCAGCAGCTCGGAAGCGGGAGGAGAAAATGAGCAGTTCTTC
CASSSEAGGENEQFF